The present T cell receptor (beta chain) was sequenced within a study of blood T cell repertoires in COVID-19. This CDR3 is built from 16 residues. Seattle researchers signed up patients amid active infection and tracked them longitudinally. As processed by the authors: Using reference gene primer amplification, nucleated cell counts were estimated. This table comes from immunoSEQ multiplex PCR, and its TCRdb copy is limited to in-frame clones, with some not included. That table furnishes V, J and clone size, whereas the DNA furnished D and trimming. The sample holds about 250,000 clones, about 84% seen once. This clone came up once.

The chain has TRBV21-1 and TRBJ2-1; the D call TRBD1 from the table was never checked on the DNA. TRBV21-1 is a listed pseudogene. Sequenced material: peripheral blood. The sequence was collected from a woman of 80 years or more with COVID-19, enrolled during active disease. The CDR3 is CASSPLDRYSYNEQFF. The CDR3 nucleotides read TGTGCCAGCAGTCCCTTGGACAGGTACTCCTACAATGAGCAGTTCTTC.